The 16 T cell receptor beta chains listed next were all sequenced from one sample in a study of blood T cells in healthy people across ages. Sample-barcoded 5' priming and a J-beta primer mix drove a second PCR of about 7 to 11 cycles. TCRdb processed the 5' RACE reads anew with MiXCR; each CDR3 protein has one entry. Found here are hundreds of thousands of distinct CDR3 sequences, about 47% of them singletons; the top ten hold 15% to 20%. The specimen was blood. The source is an elderly man in good health.

V gene TRBV30 combines with J gene TRBJ1-2, with TRBD1 matching over 8 bases. The V gene's germline CDR1 is GTSNPN and CDR2 SVGIG (reference sequence). The length of the CDR3 is 13 residues. V gave up 3 bases and J gave up 4 bases; unmatched junction bases: 4. CDR3 region: CAWRGQGPYGYTF. Written as DNA, the CDR3 is TGTGCCTGGAGAGGACAGGGCCCCTATGGCTACACCTTC.

The gene calls are TRBV6-1 and TRBJ2-2; TRBD2 agrees at 11 bases. The V gene end was trimmed by 8 bases and the J gene end by 5 bases; junction bases not matched to a gene: 7. The CDR3 has 15 residues. Germline V gene sequence: CDR1 MNHNS, CDR2 SASEGT. The CDR3 loop is CASAETSGATGELFF. CDR3 DNA sequence: TGTGCCAGCGCGGAGACTAGCGGGGCGACCGGGGAGCTGTTTTTT.

Remarks on this clonotype: The junction and the germline gene differ at one end; a read error may be behind it. The rearrangement links TRBV20-1 to TRBJ2-1; D is possibly TRBD1 (5 bases). The CDR3 consists of 14 residues. The germline V gene has CDR1 DFQATT and CDR2 SNEGSKA (reference sequence). The DNA of the CDR3 is TGCAGTGCTAGAGGGGGCAGCTCCTGCAATGAGCAGTTCTTC. This encodes CSARGGSSCNEQFF.

The chain has TRBV10-3 and TRBJ2-7; the D gene is possibly TRBD1 (6 bases). The CDR3 sequence is 14 residues long. Germline assignment: CDR1 ENHRY and CDR2 SYGVKD. Between the trimmed V and J ends, which lost 7 bases and 2 bases, there was a span of 15 bases. The CDR3 loop is CAINGGGQTYEQYF. For the CDR3, the DNA is TGTGCCATCAATGGGGGCGGGCAGACCTACGAGCAGTACTTC.

This clonotype was recorded at least ten times. The chain employs TRBV6-5 and TRBJ2-3; D not resolved. CDR1 is MNHEY and CDR2 is SVGAGI in the germline V gene. V lost 6 bases to trimming and J lost 6 bases, with 19 bases between them. CDR3 length: 15 residues. CDR3 in amino acids: CASSLRTPGSDTQYF. As DNA, the CDR3 is TGTGCCAGCAGCCTACGGACCCCCGGGTCGGATACGCAGTATTTT.

This chain uses TRBV5-6 with TRBJ1-1; 7 bases map to TRBD1. Per germline, CDR1 SGHDT and CDR2 YYEEEE. V shed 4 bases and J 7 bases; nucleotides not matched to a gene: 10. CDR3 length: 14 residues. The CDR3 coding sequence is TGTGCCAGCAGCGAGGGGACAGCTCGGGGTGAAGCTTTCTTT. Translating gives CASSEGTARGEAFF.

This clonotype was found once. This chain uses TRBV29-1 with TRBJ2-7, with a weak D call TRBD2 (5 bases). The J call is uncertain, as TRBJ2-5 better fits the DNA end. This CDR3 contains 15 residues. Germline-derived CDR1 and CDR2 are SQVTM and ANQGSEA. This CDR3 is CSVEGSTRTGETQYF. DNA of the CDR3: TGCAGCGTTGAGGGGTCGACCCGGACTGGGGAGACCCAGTACTTC.

Here the CDR3 reads CASSPSGTGIREQFF. Written as DNA, the CDR3 is TGTGCCAGCAGTCCATCCGGGACAGGAATTCGTGAGCAGTTCTTC. This chain connects TRBV28 to TRBJ2-1; TRBD1 matches 8 bases. The V gene end was trimmed by 5 bases and the J gene end by 9 bases; junction bases not matched to a gene: 12. The CDR3 runs 15 residues. Germline lookup yields CDR1 MDHEN and CDR2 SYDVKM.

This clonotype appeared a few times. CDR3 in amino acids: CASSPPGQTNYGYTF. For the CDR3, the DNA is TGTGCCAGCAGCCCACCGGGACAGACAAACTATGGCTACACCTTC. The V and J genes are TRBV7-2 and TRBJ1-2, with 7 bases fitting TRBD1. Trimming took 5 bases from V and 2 from J; bases not matched to a gene: 8. The CDR3 loop spans 15 amino acids. Germline V CDR1 and CDR2: SGHTA, FQGNSA.

This chain links TRBV7-9 with TRBJ2-1, with D possibly being TRBD1 (5 bases). CDR1 and CDR2 from the germline V gene are SEHNR and FQNEAQ (reference sequence). V was clipped by 8 bases and J by 9 bases, with 14 bases between them. This CDR3 contains 12 residues. The CDR3 spells CASGAYESEQFF. The CDR3 nucleotides read TGTGCCAGCGGGGCTTACGAGAGTGAGCAGTTCTTC.

This clonotype was counted only a few times. This chain joins TRBV29-1 and TRBJ2-7; TRBD1 matches at 10 bases. Germline assignment: CDR1 SQVTM and CDR2 ANQGSEA. The CDR3 loop spans 13 amino acids. Trimming at V came to 7 bases and at J to 6 bases, leaving 9 bases not matched to a gene. The CDR3 here is CSGSGTGVGEQYF. The CDR3 nucleotides read TGCAGCGGTTCCGGGACAGGGGTAGGCGAGCAGTACTTC.

This clonotype has a handful of counts. The chain links TRBV7-9 to TRBJ1-4, with TRBD1 matching 11 bases. Germline values: CDR1 SEHNR, CDR2 FQNEAQ (reference sequence). The trim removed 4 bases at V and 8 bases at J, leaving 9 bases unmatched. The length of the CDR3 is 16 residues. CDR3 sequence: CASSSIPGQGGEKLFF. CDR3 nucleotides: TGTGCCAGCAGCTCCATTCCGGGACAGGGGGGCGAAAAACTGTTTTTT.

This clonotype occurred once. This rearrangement joins TRBV12-3 or TRBV12-4 to TRBJ2-5, with unresolved D. The end of the DNA aligns better with TRBJ2-1, so the J call may be wrong. The CDR3 totals 13 residues. The CDR3 region has the DNA TGTGCCAGCAGCAGGAATTTCCAAGAGACCCAGTTCTTC. Protein: CASSRNFQETQFF.

This clonotype has a handful of counts. The chain links TRBV9 to TRBJ2-1, with 8 positions matching TRBD2. Germline CDR1 SGDLS, CDR2 YYNGEE. V gave up 6 bases and J gave up 1 base; unmatched junction bases: 9. This CDR3 comprises 16 residues. CDR3 nucleotide sequence: TGTGCCAGCACAGTGGCGGGAGGAGGATCCTACAATGAGCAGTTCTTC. Its protein is CASTVAGGGSYNEQFF.

This clonotype appeared a few times. J is TRBJ2-7 and V is TRBV10-3; tentative D call: TRBD1 (6 bases). With 10 bases removed from V and 0 bases from J, the gap between germline ends came to 19 bases. Germline values: CDR1 ENHRY, CDR2 SYGVKD. This CDR3 spans 15 amino acids. CDR3 nucleotide sequence: TGTGCCACCAGGGGTGGCGGCCAGGACTCCTACGAGCAGTACTTC. Protein: CATRGGGQDSYEQYF.

The chain carries TRBV7-2 and TRBJ2-3, with TRBD2 matching over 8 bases. CDR1 is SGHTA and CDR2 is FQGNSA in the germline V gene. CDR3 length equals 15 residues. V was clipped by 8 bases and J by 5 bases; unmatched bases: 12. This chain's CDR3 is CASLLWAGGGDTQYF. CDR3 bases: TGTGCCAGCCTCCTTTGGGCGGGAGGAGGAGATACGCAGTATTTT. Based on the CDR3 plus reference TRBV7-2 and TRBJ2-3, the full variable domain is GAGVSQSPSNKVTEKGKDVELRCDPISGHTALYWYRQSLGQGLEFLIYFQGNSAPDKSGLPSDRFSAERTGGSVSTLTIQRTQQEDSAVYLCASLLWAGGGDTQYFGPGTRLTVL.